Reported below is one T cell receptor beta chain. Its antigen is unknown. The record has no base qualities; no much larger clone is one base away. Participants in the prospective study were aged 18 to 89 years, lived in 20 to 30 United States geographic areas, and enrolled through a virtual design. In the prospective study, cohorts were assigned on the basis of participant-reported clinical history obtained from a screening survey and a study questionnaire. For ImmuneRACE Cohort 3, a participant was defined as recovered based on two consecutive negative NP/OP PCR tests, clearance by a healthcare professional, or resolution of symptoms. Each participant in the prospective study had whole blood, serum and a nasopharyngeal or oropharyngeal swab collected by mobile phlebotomists. Over a roughly 2-month period, participants in the prospective study had the option of providing additional blood draws and questionnaires. Blood samples from the prospective study were shipped frozen or at room temperature prior to DNA extraction.

The CDR3 has 16 amino acids, counting the end cysteine and phenylalanine. The CDR3 DNA has 48 bases and is translated from base 1. The junction shows trimming of 0 bases on V and 2 bases on J, and the gene matches do not reach 1 base of it. According to the germline V gene, CDR1 reads MGHRA and CDR2 reads YSYEKL. The immunoSEQ Assay, a bias-controlled multiplex PCR, was used to amplify TCRbeta CDR3 regions from genomic DNA. In the original analysis: The number of nucleated cells in each sample was estimated by amplification of reference gene primers within the assay. To quantify the absolute abundance of each unique TCRbeta CDR3 rearrangement, sequence reads were collapsed and filtered. For each sample, productive Simpson clonality was calculated by taking the square root of Simpson's diversity index across productive rearrangements. TCRdb stores this immuneACCESS table with in-frame sequences only. Part of the clones is absent; in the studies checked, under half of the shortfall reflects unresolved V genes, and no reason is known for the rest. V, J and clone size reflect that table, while D and trimming were determined from the DNA. The sample profile shows 450,000 to 500,000 clones; about 88% of them were found once. Clones ranked in the top ten supply more than 7.5% of the sample.

This sample stems from a study of blood T cell repertoires in COVID-19 (dated by TCRdb to between 2020 and 2021). Context from the whole study: Samples covering the acute and convalescent phases of COVID-19 were provided by collaborators in the United States, Italy and Spain. Nearly every sample came with metadata listing a de-identified subject ID, COVID-19 status, age in years and sex. Samples were obtained from the ongoing ImmuneRACE study (first 160 participants) and from about 1,300 subjects provided by 6 global collaborators. Subjects who had been exposed to COVID-19, were actively infected with it, or had recovered from it provided the deeply sampled blood TCRbeta repertoires that made up the dataset. Where available, HLA class I and class II types were taken from metadata supplied by the sample provider and were not determined by assay-based typing. The material from the prospective study consisted of cDNA or gDNA derived from T cells, B-cell-depleted T cells, or PBMCs. The repertoires were released in a freely available public database meant as a resource for research on the immune response to SARS-CoV-2.

General study outcomes and caveats: How much clinical and demographic metadata was included differed by source and by participant, and the metadata was provided uncurated.

The chain was built from TRBV4-1 and TRBJ2-6; 7 bases in the middle match TRBD2. Sequencing was done on a sample of PBMCs or T cells enriched from blood (not recorded which). The TCR comes from a woman aged 60-75 years who had recovered from COVID-19. The DNA is TGCGCCAGCAGCCAAGAGGGAGGGGCTGGGGCCAACGTCCTGACTTTC. The encoded protein is CASSQEGGAGANVLTF.